This T cell receptor (beta chain) was observed in a study of T-cell reconstitution after alpha-beta-depleted transplantation in children. Germline loops: CDR1 DFQATT, CDR2 SNEGSKA (reference sequence). This CDR3 has 13 amino acids. V was pared by 4 bases and J by 10 bases, with 14 bases between. This clonotype was counted ten times or more. Unique molecular identifiers were used to barcode this TCRbeta library. One entry per CDR3 protein results from TCRdb running MiXCR on the PCR reads. The data show around 680,000 distinct CDR3 sequences, with around a sixth seen just once and approximately 1.1% held by the top ten.

This clonotype originated in a human donor who donated a stem cell graft to a child with acute myeloid leukemia. Sequenced material: PBMCs from the stem cell graft donor, taken from the stem cell graft. V usage is TRBV20-1 and J usage is TRBJ1-6; D perhaps matches TRBD1 (6 bases). The CDR3 nucleotides read TGCAGTGCTAAGGACAGTTCCGGGTCACCCCTCCACTTT. This translates into CSAKDSSGSPLHF.